These T cell receptor beta chains were read from a single sample in a study of blood T cell repertoires in COVID-19. Generated by immunoSEQ multiplex PCR, the TCRdb table keeps only in-frame clones and is missing some. The sample carries some 150,000 clones, over 60% recorded once. The specimen sequenced was peripheral blood. The receptors were gathered from a woman between 45 and 65 years old with active or convalescent COVID-19. Each CDR3 is given without its conserved first and last residue. Each record gives: J gene, V gene, D gene, CDR3 protein. The D gene is left open where the match is weak.

TRBJ2-3 TRBV27 . ASSWQGNTDTQY
TRBJ2-2 TRBV11-3 TRBD1 ASSPPTGANTGELF
TRBJ2-1 TRBV24-1 TRBD2 ATSDSLAKEQF
TRBJ1-1 TRBV7-9 . ASSLVRSNTEAF
TRBJ2-3 TRBV28 TRBD1 ASKRGQGYTDTQY
TRBJ1-2 TRBV4-3 TRBD1 ASSQENRGRYGYT
TRBJ1-3 TRBV11-2 . ASSLGQAYY
TRBJ2-1 TRBV18 TRBD1 ASSLGQGLNEQF
TRBJ2-1 TRBV19 TRBD1 ASSTVNRGNEQF
TRBJ1-1 TRBV18 . ASSPAPGNTEAF
TRBJ2-5 TRBV29-1 TRBD1 SVEEGDSQETQY
TRBJ1-2 TRBV5-4 . ASSLAPPRYGYT
TRBJ2-7 TRBV3-1/TRBV3-2 TRBD2 ASSSRGTTAGYEQY
TRBJ2-6 TRBV6-2/TRBV6-3 TRBD1 ASSRGTGESGANVLT
TRBJ1-1 TRBV29-1 . SVARRTEAF
TRBJ2-1 TRBV5-1 . ASSLGGLHSYNEQF
TRBJ2-3 TRBV7-9 TRBD1 ASSRGAGGSTDTQY
TRBJ1-1 TRBV19 . ASSIVSGESEAF
TRBJ1-1 TRBV10-3 TRBD1 AISEFRGNRAF
TRBJ1-6 TRBV7-2 . ASSLGSSYNSPLH
TRBJ2-5 TRBV3-1/TRBV3-2 . ASSPRRETQY
TRBJ2-1 TRBV9 . ASSVGKIAFYNEQF
TRBJ1-4 TRBV6-1 TRBD1 ASSDRGPVVEKLF
TRBJ1-2 TRBV9 . ASSRRRPGQGGYT
TRBJ2-7 TRBV28 . ASTGFAQTYEQY